This entry features one T cell receptor beta chain sequence. The data originate from a study of blood T cell repertoires in COVID-19. Study as a whole: Sites across the United States, Italy and Spain contributed samples from acute and convalescent COVID-19. Sources were T cells, B-cell-depleted T cells, or PBMCs; the material itself was cDNA or gDNA.

Per the authors' pipeline: Amplification from reference gene primers served as the basis for estimated nucleated cell counts. TCRdb keeps only in-frame clones here, not all; method: immunoSEQ multiplex PCR. V and J calls and clone size are those listed in that table; D and trimming were worked out from the DNA. The profile covers roughly 100,000 clones, with about 89% appearing a single time and over 3.5% taken by the ten largest. The source material was peripheral blood. The sequence was collected from a woman between 50 and 59 years old in a cohort sampled during active COVID-19.

The CDR3 region has the DNA TGCGCCAGCAGCTTGGTTGGTGGGACTAGCGGGTCTAGCACAGATACGCAGTATTTT. It codes for CASSLVGGTSGSSTDTQYF. The chain couples TRBV5-1 to TRBJ2-3; 12 positions agree with TRBD2. The CDR3 loop spans 19 amino acids. Germline CDR1 reads SGHRS; CDR2 reads YFSETQ. J was trimmed by 0 bases and V by 0 bases; bases with no gene match: 8. The variable domain in full, completed from reference TRBV5-1 and TRBJ2-3, reads KAGVTQTPRYLIKTRGQQVTLSCSPISGHRSVSWYQQTPGQGLQFLFEYFSETQRNKGNFPGRFSGRQFSNSRSEMNVSTLELGDSALYLCASSLVGGTSGSSTDTQYFGPGTRLTVL.